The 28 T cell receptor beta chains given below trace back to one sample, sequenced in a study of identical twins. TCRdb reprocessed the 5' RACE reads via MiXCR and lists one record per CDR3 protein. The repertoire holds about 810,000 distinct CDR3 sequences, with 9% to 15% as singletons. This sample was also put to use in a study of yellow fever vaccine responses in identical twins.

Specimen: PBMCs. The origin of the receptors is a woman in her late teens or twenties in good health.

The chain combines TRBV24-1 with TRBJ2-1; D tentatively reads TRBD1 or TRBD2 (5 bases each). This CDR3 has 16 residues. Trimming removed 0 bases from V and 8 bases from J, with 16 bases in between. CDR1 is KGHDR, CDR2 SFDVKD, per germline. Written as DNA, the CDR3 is TGTGCCACCAGTGATTTGGGCCCCGTCGGGGCCGATGAGCAGTTCTTC. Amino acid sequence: CATSDLGPVGADEQFF.

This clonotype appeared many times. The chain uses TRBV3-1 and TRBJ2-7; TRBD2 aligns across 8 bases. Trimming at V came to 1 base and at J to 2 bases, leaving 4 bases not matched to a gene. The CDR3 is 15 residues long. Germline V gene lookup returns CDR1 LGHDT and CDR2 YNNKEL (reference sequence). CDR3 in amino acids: CASSQVGLATYEQYF. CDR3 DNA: TGTGCCAGCAGCCAAGTAGGACTAGCAACCTACGAGCAGTACTTC.

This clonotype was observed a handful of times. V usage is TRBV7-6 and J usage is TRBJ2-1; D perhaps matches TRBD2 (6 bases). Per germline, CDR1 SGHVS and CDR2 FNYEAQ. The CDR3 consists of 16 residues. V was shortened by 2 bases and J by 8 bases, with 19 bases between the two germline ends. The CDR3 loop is CASSLSRDFPEDEQFF. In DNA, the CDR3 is TGTGCCAGCAGCTTATCCCGGGACTTCCCCGAGGATGAGCAGTTCTTC. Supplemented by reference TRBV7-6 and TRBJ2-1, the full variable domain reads GAGVSQSPRYKVTKRGQDVALRCDPISGHVSLYWYRQALGQGPEFLTYFNYEAQQDKSGLPNDRFSAERPEGSISTLTIQRTEQRDSAMYRCASSLSRDFPEDEQFFGPGTRLTVL.

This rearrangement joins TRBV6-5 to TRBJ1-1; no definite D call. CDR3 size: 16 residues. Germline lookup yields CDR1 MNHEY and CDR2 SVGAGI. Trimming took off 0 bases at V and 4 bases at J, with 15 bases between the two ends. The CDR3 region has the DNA TGTGCCAGCAGTTACTCGACGTTGACCGAGGGCACTGAAGCTTTCTTT. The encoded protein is CASSYSTLTEGTEAFF.

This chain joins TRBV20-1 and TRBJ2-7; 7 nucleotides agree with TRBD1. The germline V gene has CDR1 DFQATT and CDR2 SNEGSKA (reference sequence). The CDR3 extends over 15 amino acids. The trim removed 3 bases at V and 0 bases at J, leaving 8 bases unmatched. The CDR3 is CSASTSTGTSYEQYF. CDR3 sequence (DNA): TGCAGTGCTAGTACCTCGACAGGGACCTCCTACGAGCAGTACTTC.

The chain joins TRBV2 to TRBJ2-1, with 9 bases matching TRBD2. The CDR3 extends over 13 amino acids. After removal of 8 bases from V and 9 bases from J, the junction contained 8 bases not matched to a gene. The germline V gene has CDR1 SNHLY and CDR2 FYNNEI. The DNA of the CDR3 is TGTGCCAGCGGCCGCGGGAGGGCCGGTGAGCAGTTCTTC. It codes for CASGRGRAGEQFF.

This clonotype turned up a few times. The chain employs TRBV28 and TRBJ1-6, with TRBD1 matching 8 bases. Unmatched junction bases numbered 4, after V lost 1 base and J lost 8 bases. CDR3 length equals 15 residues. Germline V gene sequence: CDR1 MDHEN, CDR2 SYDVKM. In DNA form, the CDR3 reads TGTGCCAGCAGTTTATATGTGACAGGGGATTCACCCCTCCACTTT. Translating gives CASSLYVTGDSPLHF.

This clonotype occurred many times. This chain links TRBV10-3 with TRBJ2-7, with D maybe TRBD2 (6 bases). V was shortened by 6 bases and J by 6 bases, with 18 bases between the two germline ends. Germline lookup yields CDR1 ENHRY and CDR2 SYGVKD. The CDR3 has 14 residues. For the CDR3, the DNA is TGTGCCATCAGCGGGGAGACTAGTCTGACCGAGCAGTACTTC. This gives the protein CAISGETSLTEQYF.

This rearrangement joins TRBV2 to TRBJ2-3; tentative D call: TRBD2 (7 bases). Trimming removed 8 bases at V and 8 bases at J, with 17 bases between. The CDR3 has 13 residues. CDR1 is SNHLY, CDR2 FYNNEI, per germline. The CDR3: CASGGGGPITQYF. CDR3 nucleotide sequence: TGTGCCAGCGGAGGGGGAGGGCCGATTACGCAGTATTTT. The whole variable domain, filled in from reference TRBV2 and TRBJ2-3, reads EPEVTQTPSHQVTQMGQEVILRCVPISNHLYFYWYRQILGQKVEFLVSFYNNEISEKSEIFDDQFSVERPDGSNFTLKIRSTKLEDSAMYFCASGGGGPITQYFGPGTRLTVL.

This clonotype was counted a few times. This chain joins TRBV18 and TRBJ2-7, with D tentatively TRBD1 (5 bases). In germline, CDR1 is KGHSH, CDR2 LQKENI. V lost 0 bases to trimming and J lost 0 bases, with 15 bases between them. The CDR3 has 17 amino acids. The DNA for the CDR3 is TGTGCCAGCTCACCACCGAAGGGGCAGCCGAGCTCCTACGAGCAGTACTTC. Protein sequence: CASSPPKGQPSSYEQYF.

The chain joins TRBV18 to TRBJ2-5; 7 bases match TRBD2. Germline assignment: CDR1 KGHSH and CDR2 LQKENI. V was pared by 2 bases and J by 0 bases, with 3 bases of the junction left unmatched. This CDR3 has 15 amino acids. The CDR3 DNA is TGTGCCAGCTCACCAGTTAGCGGGTACCAAGAGACCCAGTACTTC. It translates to CASSPVSGYQETQYF.

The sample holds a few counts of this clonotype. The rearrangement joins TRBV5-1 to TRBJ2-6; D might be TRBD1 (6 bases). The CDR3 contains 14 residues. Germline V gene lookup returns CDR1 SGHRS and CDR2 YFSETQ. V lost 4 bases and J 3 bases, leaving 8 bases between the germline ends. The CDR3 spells CASSPGDGANVLTF. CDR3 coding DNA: TGCGCCAGCAGCCCAGGGGATGGGGCCAACGTCCTGACTTTC.

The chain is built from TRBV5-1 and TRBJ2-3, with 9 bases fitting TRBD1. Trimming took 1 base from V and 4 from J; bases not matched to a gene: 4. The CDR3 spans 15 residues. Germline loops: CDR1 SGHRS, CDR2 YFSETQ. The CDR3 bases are TGCGCCAGCAGCTTGTCAACAGGGGGCCCAGATACGCAGTATTTT. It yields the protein CASSLSTGGPDTQYF. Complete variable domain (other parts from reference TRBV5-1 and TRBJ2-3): KAGVTQTPRYLIKTRGQQVTLSCSPISGHRSVSWYQQTPGQGLQFLFEYFSETQRNKGNFPGRFSGRQFSNSRSEMNVSTLELGDSALYLCASSLSTGGPDTQYFGPGTRLTVL.

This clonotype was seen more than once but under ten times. The CDR3 nucleotides read TGTGCCAGCAGCAACTACCTTGGGGCTAGCGGAACGAACACCGGGGAGCTGTTTTTT. It translates to CASSNYLGASGTNTGELFF. This chain uses TRBV3-1 with TRBJ2-2, with 7 bases matching TRBD2. Per the germline V gene, CDR1 is LGHDT and CDR2 is YNNKEL (reference sequence). There are 19 residues in the CDR3. The V segment lost 5 bases and the J segment 0 bases; nucleotides outside the gene matches: 15.

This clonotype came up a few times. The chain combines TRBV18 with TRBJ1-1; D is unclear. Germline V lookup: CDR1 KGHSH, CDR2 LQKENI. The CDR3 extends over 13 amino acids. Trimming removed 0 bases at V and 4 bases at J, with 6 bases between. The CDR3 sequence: CASSPPSGTEAFF. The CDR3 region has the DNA TGTGCCAGCTCACCACCGTCGGGCACTGAAGCTTTCTTT. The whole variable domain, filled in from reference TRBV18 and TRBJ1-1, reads NAGVMQNPRHLVRRRGQEARLRCSPMKGHSHVYWYRQLPEEGLKFMVYLQKENIIDESGMPKERFSAEFPKEGPSILRIQQVVRGDSAAYFCASSPPSGTEAFFGQGTRLTVV.

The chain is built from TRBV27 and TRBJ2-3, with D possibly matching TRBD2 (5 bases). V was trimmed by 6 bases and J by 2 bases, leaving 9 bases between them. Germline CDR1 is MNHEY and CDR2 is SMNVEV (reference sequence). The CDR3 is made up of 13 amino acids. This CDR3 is CASRTGDTDTQYF. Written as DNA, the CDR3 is TGTGCCAGCAGAACCGGGGACACAGATACGCAGTATTTT.

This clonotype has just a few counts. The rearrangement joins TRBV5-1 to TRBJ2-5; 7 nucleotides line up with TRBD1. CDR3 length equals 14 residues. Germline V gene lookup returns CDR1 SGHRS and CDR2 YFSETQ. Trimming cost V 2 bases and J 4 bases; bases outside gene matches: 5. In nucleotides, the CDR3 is TGCGCCAGCAGCTTACAGGGGCAGCCAGAGACCCAGTACTTC. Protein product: CASSLQGQPETQYF.

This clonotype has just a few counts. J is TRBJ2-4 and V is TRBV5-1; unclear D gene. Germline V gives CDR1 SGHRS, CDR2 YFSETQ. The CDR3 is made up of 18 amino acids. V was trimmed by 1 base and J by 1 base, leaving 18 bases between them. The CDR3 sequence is CASSLSAGPSTAKNIQYF. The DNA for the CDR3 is TGCGCCAGCAGCTTGAGCGCTGGGCCGAGTACGGCCAAAAACATTCAGTACTTC.

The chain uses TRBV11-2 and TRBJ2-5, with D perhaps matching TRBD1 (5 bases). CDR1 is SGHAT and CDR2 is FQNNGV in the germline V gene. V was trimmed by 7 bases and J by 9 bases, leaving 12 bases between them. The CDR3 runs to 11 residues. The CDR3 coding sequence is TGTGCCAGCACCGACAGTCGTCCCCAGTACTTC. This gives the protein CASTDSRPQYF.

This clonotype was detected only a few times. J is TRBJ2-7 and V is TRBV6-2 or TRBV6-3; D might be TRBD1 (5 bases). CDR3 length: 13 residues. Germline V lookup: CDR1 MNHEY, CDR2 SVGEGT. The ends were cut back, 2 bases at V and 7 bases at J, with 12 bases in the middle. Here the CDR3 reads CASSYIRAGEQYV. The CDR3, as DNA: TGTGCCAGCAGTTACATCAGGGCCGGGGAGCAGTACGTC.

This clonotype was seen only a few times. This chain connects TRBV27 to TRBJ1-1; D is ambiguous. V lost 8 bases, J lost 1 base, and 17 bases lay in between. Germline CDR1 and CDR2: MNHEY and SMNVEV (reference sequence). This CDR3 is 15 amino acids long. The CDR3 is CASLATESPNTEAFF. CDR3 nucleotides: TGTGCCAGCCTAGCTACGGAGAGTCCGAACACTGAAGCTTTCTTT.

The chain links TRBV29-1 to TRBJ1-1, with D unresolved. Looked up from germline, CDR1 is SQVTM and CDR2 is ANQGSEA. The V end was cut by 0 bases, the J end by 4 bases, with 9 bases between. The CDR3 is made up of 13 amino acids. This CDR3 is CSVEEGPFTEAFF. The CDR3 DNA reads TGCAGCGTTGAAGAAGGTCCCTTCACTGAAGCTTTCTTT.

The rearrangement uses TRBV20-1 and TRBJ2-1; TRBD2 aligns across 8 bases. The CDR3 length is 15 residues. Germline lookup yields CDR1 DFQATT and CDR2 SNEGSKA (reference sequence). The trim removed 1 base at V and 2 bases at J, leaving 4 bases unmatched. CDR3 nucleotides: TGCAGTGCTAGAGTTAGCGGGATTCCCTACAATGAGCAGTTCTTC. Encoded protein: CSARVSGIPYNEQFF.

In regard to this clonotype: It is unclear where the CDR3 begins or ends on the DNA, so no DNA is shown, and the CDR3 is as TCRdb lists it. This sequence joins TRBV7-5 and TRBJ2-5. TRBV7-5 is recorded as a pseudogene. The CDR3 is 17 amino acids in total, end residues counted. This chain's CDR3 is CISVSEASVWNQETQYF.

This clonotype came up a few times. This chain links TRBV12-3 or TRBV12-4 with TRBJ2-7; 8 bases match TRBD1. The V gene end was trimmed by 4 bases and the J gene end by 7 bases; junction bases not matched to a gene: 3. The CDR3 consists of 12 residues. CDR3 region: CASSSGQGEQYV. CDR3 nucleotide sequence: TGTGCCAGCAGTTCCGGACAGGGAGAGCAGTACGTC.

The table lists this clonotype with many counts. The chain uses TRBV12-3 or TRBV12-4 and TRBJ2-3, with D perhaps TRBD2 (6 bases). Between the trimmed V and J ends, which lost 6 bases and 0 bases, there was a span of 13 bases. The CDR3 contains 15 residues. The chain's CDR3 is CASSQGLPSTDTQYF. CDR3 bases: TGTGCCAGCAGCCAAGGACTACCGAGCACAGATACGCAGTATTTT.

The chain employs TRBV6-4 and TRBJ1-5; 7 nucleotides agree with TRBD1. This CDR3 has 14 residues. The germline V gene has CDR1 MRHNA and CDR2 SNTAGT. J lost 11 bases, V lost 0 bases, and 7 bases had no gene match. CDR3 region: CASSDSPKQGTQHF. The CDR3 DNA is TGTGCCAGCAGTGACTCGCCGAAACAGGGGACCCAGCATTTT.

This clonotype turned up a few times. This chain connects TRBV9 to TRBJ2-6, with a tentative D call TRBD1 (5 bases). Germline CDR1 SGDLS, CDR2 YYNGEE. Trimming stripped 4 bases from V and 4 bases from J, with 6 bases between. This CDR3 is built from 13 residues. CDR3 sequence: CASSRQGANVLTF. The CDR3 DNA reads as TGTGCCAGCAGCAGACAGGGGGCCAACGTCCTGACTTTC.